The clone carrying this T cell receptor beta chain appeared a few times. Its antigen remains unidentified. This sample stems from a study of blood T cells in healthy people across ages. Study-level findings and limits: Naive T cell percentage showed a strong correlation with TCR beta diversity. Among long-lived donors, naive CD4+ cells were more numerous and diversity higher than in aged donors.

Per sample, a minimum of 7 million PBMCs were isolated. Together with a sample-barcoded 5' primer, a J-beta primer mix was included in a second PCR lasting about 7 to 12 cycles. TCRdb independently ran MiXCR on the 5' RACE reads; one entry per CDR3 protein. The sample lists approximately 680,000 distinct CDR3 sequences; roughly 32% were seen once. The sequence derives from a woman aged 80 or over in good health. Input material: blood.

The CDR3 is CASSWERVNGYTF. Written as DNA, the CDR3 is TGTGCCAGCAGTTGGGAAAGGGTCAATGGCTACACCTTC. The chain combines TRBV28 with TRBJ1-2, with D unresolved. The CDR3 runs 13 residues. V was shortened by 4 bases and J by 6 bases, with 12 bases between the two germline ends. CDR1 is MDHEN, CDR2 SYDVKM, per germline.